This TCR beta chain was observed in a study of blood T cells in healthy people across ages. Study results and caveats: One million T cells yielded diversity estimates that were considered underestimates.

Primed by a sample-barcoded 5' primer and a J-beta primer mix, a second PCR proceeded for 7 to 11 cycles. From the 5' RACE reads, TCRdb called clonotypes with MiXCR, one entry per CDR3 protein. The sample shows 1.5 million to 2 million distinct CDR3 sequences, 40% to 55% of them seen only once. Losses at the gene ends were 2 bases for V and 2 bases for J; bases not matched to a gene: 12. In germline, CDR1 is SGHVS, CDR2 FQNEAQ. This CDR3 spans 17 amino acids. About this clonotype: Its antigen is still unknown.

Aged roughly 6 to 95, donors were systemically healthy Caucasians from Russia. This TCR was recovered from a middle-aged woman in good health. The sequenced sample consisted of blood. The rearrangement joins TRBV7-8 to TRBJ2-7, with 7 bases aligning to TRBD2. The CDR3 here is CASSLFRFSGGTYEQYF. The CDR3 DNA reads TGTGCCAGCAGCTTATTTCGTTTTTCGGGGGGTACCTACGAGCAGTACTTC.